This T cell receptor (beta chain) was captured in a study of OX40 agonist ivuxolimab in advanced cancers. Overall study findings and caveats: In CD8+ T cells, expanded clones were on average more numerous than in CD4+.

There are 15 residues in the CDR3. Trimming took 2 bases from V and 4 from J, leaving 13 bases between them. Germline V CDR1 and CDR2: MDHEN, SYDVKM. The table came from immunoSEQ multiplex PCR; TCRdb's copy has only in-frame clones and leaves some out. The sample records around 58,000 clones, about 94% being singletons. In the case of this clone: Its antigen remains unknown.

The chain is built from TRBV28 and TRBJ2-3; no reliable D call. Sequenced here: CD4+ or CD8+ T cells sorted from blood, sampled in a trial of the OX40 agonist ivuxolimab. The receptor's source is an adult with an advanced solid tumor such as melanoma, head and neck, liver or kidney cancer. This CDR3 is CASSLMGTAADTQYF. In nucleotides, the CDR3 is TGTGCCAGCAGTTTAATGGGCACTGCTGCAGATACGCAGTATTTT.